This T cell receptor (beta chain) was identified during a study of cytomegalovirus exposure and HLA in healthy donors. Overall study context: Early release data held about 92 million unique TCRs from HLA-typed donors. Study findings and constraints: As a later analysis showed, a missense DCLRE1C variant was linked to trimming of TCR beta V- and J-genes. Using the classifier, cytomegalovirus status was reportedly diagnosed with high specificity and sensitivity.

The ends were cut back, 2 bases at V and 2 bases at J, with 10 bases in the middle. The length of the CDR3 is 14 residues. Germline V CDR1 and CDR2: MNHEY, SMNVEV (reference sequence). PCR employed 60 Vbeta and 13 Jbeta primers. Only in-frame clones appear in the TCRdb table, and some are missing; sequencing was by immunoSEQ multiplex PCR. The sample includes about 130,000 clones, 80% of them seen just once. Turning to this clone: As yet, its antigen is unknown.

The V and J genes are TRBV27 and TRBJ2-7; D ambiguous. The sequence derives from a man aged 25 to 40 in good health and CMV-seronegative. Source material: PBMCs. The CDR3 loop reads CASSLSSLAYEQYF. The CDR3 DNA sequence: TGTGCCAGCAGTTTAAGCTCATTAGCCTACGAGCAGTACTTC.